A single sample gave rise to the 10 T cell receptor beta chains below, sequenced in a study of blood T cell repertoires in COVID-19. TCRdb's copy holds only in-frame clones and misses some; the assay was immunoSEQ multiplex PCR. The table has roughly 170,000 clones, around 83% seen once. The sequenced sample was peripheral blood. These receptors all stem from a woman in her 50s with COVID-19, enrolled during active disease.

This clone was recorded only once. The chain links TRBV6-1 to TRBJ1-1; D is possibly TRBD1 (6 bases). Trimming shortened V by 10 bases and J by 5 bases, and 17 bases separated the two germline ends. The CDR3 consists of 13 residues. CDR1 is MNHNS, CDR2 SASEGT, per germline. As DNA, the CDR3 is TGTGCCATTGTAAGGGGGGGGAAAACTGAAGCTTTCTTT. This codes for CAIVRGGKTEAFF.

This clone was recorded a few times. This rearrangement joins TRBV2 to TRBJ2-7; 7 nucleotides align to TRBD1. The CDR3 length is 14 residues. V dropped 8 bases and J dropped 2; count of bases not matched to a gene: 9. Germline CDR1 is SNHLY and CDR2 is FYNNEI. DNA for the CDR3: TGTGCCAGCCGACAGGGCCTTGATCCCTACGAGCAGTACTTC. It translates to CASRQGLDPYEQYF.

V usage is TRBV21-1 and J usage is TRBJ1-4; whether TRBD1, the table's D call, matches the DNA was not checked. TRBV21-1 is a documented pseudogene. This CDR3 is 16 amino acids long. The CDR3 DNA sequence: TGTGCCAGCAGCAAGACTGGGACAGGGGGCGATGAAAAACTGTTTTTT. This gives the protein CASSKTGTGGDEKLFF.

V usage is TRBV6-5 and J usage is TRBJ1-1, with 9 bases aligning to TRBD1. V was pared by 5 bases and J by 5 bases, with 9 bases of the junction left unmatched. The CDR3 extends over 15 amino acids. Per germline, CDR1 MNHEY and CDR2 SVGAGI. CDR3 nucleotide sequence: TGTGCCAGCAGTCAACAGGGGGCGCTATTGACTGAAGCTTTCTTT. Translating gives CASSQQGALLTEAFF.

J is TRBJ1-3 and V is TRBV2, with 8 nucleotides matching TRBD1. The ends lost 3 bases at V and 8 bases at J; junction bases unmatched: 0. This CDR3 region has 12 residues. Germline CDR1 is SNHLY and CDR2 is FYNNEI. In nucleotides, the CDR3 is TGTGCCAGCAGTGAGACAGGGGACACCATATATTTT. Protein: CASSETGDTIYF.

The chain couples TRBV2 to TRBJ2-7; no firm D call. Germline-derived CDR1 and CDR2 are SNHLY and FYNNEI. V gave up 5 bases and J gave up 4 bases, with 12 bases separating them. CDR3 length: 13 residues. CDR3 loop: CASSPFRIYEQYF. DNA of the CDR3: TGTGCCAGCAGTCCTTTCAGGATTTACGAGCAGTACTTC.

This sequence joins TRBV28 and TRBJ2-3; 9 nucleotides align to TRBD2. J gave up 3 bases and V 5 bases, and 9 bases lay outside the gene matches. The germline CDR1 and CDR2 sequences are MDHEN and SYDVKM. The CDR3 loop spans 16 amino acids. CDR3 in DNA: TGTGCCAGCAGTCGGGGCCCTAGCGGGATGACAGATACGCAGTATTTT. Translating it yields CASSRGPSGMTDTQYF.

The chain combines TRBV19 with TRBJ1-6; 9 nucleotides align to TRBD1. CDR1 LNHDA and CDR2 SQIVND come from the germline V gene (reference sequence). The CDR3 length is 16 residues. J was trimmed by 10 bases and V by 4 bases; bases with no gene match: 11. The CDR3 protein is CASSTSGTGNRSPLHF. CDR3 bases: TGTGCCAGTAGTACCAGCGGGACAGGGAATAGGTCACCCCTCCACTTT. The variable domain in full, completed from reference TRBV19 and TRBJ1-6, reads DGGITQSPKYLFRKEGQNVTLSCEQNLNHDAMYWYRQDPGQGLRLIYYSQIVNDFQKGDIAEGYSVSREKKESFPLTVTSAQKNPTAFYLCASSTSGTGNRSPLHFGNGTRLTVT.

The V and J genes are TRBV30 and TRBJ1-3; D is possibly TRBD1 (6 bases). The germline CDR1 and CDR2 sequences are GTSNPN and SVGIG (reference sequence). Trimming shortened V by 3 bases and J by 2 bases, and 8 bases separated the two germline ends. This CDR3 is 13 amino acids long. CDR3 residues: CAWRQGAGNTIYF. The CDR3, as DNA: TGTGCCTGGAGACAGGGTGCTGGAAACACCATATATTTT.

The rearrangement uses TRBV27 and TRBJ1-2; a possible D gene is TRBD1 (6 bases). Germline values: CDR1 MNHEY, CDR2 SMNVEV (reference sequence). Trimming stripped 0 bases from V and 4 bases from J, with 15 bases between. The CDR3 covers 16 residues. CDR3: CASSLSWGQGGYGYTF. The CDR3 DNA is TGTGCCAGCAGTTTATCGTGGGGGCAGGGTGGCTATGGCTACACCTTC.